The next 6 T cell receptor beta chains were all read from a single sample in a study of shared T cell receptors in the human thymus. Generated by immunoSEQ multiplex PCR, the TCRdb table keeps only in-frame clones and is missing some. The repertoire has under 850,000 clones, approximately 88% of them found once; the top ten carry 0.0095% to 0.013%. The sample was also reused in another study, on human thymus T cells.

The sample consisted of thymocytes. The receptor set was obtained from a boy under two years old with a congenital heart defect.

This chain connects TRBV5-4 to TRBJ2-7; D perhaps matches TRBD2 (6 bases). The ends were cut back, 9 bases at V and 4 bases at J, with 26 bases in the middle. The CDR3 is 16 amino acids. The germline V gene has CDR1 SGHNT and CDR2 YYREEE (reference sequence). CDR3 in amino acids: CATSDRGGRNPYEQYF. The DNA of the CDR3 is TGTGCCACCTCAGATAGAGGAGGGCGGAACCCGTACGAGCAGTACTTC.

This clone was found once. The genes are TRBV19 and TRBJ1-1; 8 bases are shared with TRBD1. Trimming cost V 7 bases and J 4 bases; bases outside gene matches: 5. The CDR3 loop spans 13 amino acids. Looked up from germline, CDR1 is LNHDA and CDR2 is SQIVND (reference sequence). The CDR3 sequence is CASNPQGGTEAFF. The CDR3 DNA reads TGTGCCAGTAACCCACAGGGGGGCACTGAAGCTTTCTTT.

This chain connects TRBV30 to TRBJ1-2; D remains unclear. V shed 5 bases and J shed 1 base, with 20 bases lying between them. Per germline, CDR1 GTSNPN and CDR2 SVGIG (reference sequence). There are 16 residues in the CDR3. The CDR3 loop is CAWEVGLLDINYGYTF. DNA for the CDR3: TGTGCCTGGGAAGTTGGCCTTCTCGACATTAACTATGGCTACACCTTC.

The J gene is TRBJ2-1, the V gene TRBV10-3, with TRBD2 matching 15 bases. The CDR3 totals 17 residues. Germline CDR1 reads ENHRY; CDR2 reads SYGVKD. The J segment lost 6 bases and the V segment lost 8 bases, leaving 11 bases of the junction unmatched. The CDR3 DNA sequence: TGTGCCATCGAGAAGGGGACTAGCGGGAGGACGGGCAATGAGCAGTTCTTC. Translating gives CAIEKGTSGRTGNEQFF.

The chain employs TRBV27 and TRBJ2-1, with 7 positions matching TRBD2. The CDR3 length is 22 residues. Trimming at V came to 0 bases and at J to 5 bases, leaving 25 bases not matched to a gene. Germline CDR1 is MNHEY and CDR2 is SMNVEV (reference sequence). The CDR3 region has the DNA TGTGCCAGCAGTTTATCGTTGCGATCGGGGGAGGGGATCTTAAACCCAAACAATGAGCAGTTCTTC. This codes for CASSLSLRSGEGILNPNNEQFF.

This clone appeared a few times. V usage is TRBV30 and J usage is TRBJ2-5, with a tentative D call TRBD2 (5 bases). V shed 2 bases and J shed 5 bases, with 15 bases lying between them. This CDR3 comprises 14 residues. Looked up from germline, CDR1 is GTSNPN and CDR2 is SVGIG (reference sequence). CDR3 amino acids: CAWSRASGSETQYF. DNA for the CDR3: TGTGCCTGGAGTCGGGCAAGCGGTTCGGAGACCCAGTACTTC.